The 20 T cell receptor beta chains listed next were all sequenced from one sample in a study of T cell responses to AZD1222 COVID-19 vaccine. Sequencing used immunoSEQ multiplex PCR; TCRdb keeps in-frame clones, though not all of them. The sample carries about 100,000 clones, more than 75% recorded once. Sample: peripheral blood, taken on day 0 of AZD1222 vaccination. These receptors originate from an adult in good health.

DNA for the CDR3: TGTGCCAGCTCACCAAGAGAAAGTGAAGCTTTCTTT. Encoded protein: CASSPRESEAFF. The rearrangement joins TRBV18 to TRBJ1-1; D is unclear. This CDR3 region has 12 residues. V lost 2 bases and J 7 bases, leaving 8 bases between the germline ends. Germline V gene sequence: CDR1 KGHSH, CDR2 LQKENI.

This clone was detected a few times. The chain uses TRBV11-1 and TRBJ2-1, with 15 positions matching TRBD2. The CDR3 totals 16 residues. Germline V lookup: CDR1 SGHAT, CDR2 FQDESV (reference sequence). J was trimmed by 6 bases and V by 4 bases; bases with no gene match: 4. The CDR3 spells CASSSGGLAGGNEQFF. The DNA for the CDR3 is TGTGCCAGCAGCTCAGGGGGACTAGCGGGAGGCAATGAGCAGTTCTTC.

This chain connects TRBV30 to TRBJ2-6, with D perhaps matching TRBD1 (5 bases). The V gene's germline CDR1 is GTSNPN and CDR2 SVGIG (reference sequence). V was trimmed by 4 bases and J by 0 bases, leaving 7 bases between them. This CDR3 comprises 14 residues. This CDR3 is CAWTTGSGANVLTF. The CDR3 DNA sequence: TGTGCCTGGACCACAGGCTCTGGGGCCAACGTCCTGACTTTC.

This clone has just one count. The chain links TRBV19 to TRBJ1-2, with no clear D. V was clipped by 7 bases and J by 8 bases, with 23 bases between them. This CDR3 contains 15 residues. Germline V gene data show CDR1 as LNHDA and CDR2 as SQIVND (reference sequence). CDR3 in DNA: TGTGCCAGTACCATGGAAGGTCTTCCCTGGAAGGGCTACACCTTC. It codes for CASTMEGLPWKGYTF.

The CDR3 loop is CASSPHPGAWGETQYF. In DNA form, the CDR3 reads TGTGCCAGCAGTCCTCACCCCGGGGCCTGGGGAGAGACCCAGTACTTC. The J gene is TRBJ2-5, the V gene TRBV28, with D perhaps TRBD1 or TRBD2 (5 bases each). The CDR3 consists of 16 residues. V lost 5 bases, J lost 4 bases, and 20 bases lay in between. Germline V gene sequence: CDR1 MDHEN, CDR2 SYDVKM. The full variable domain, in which reference TRBV28 and TRBJ2-5 provide the parts outside the CDR3, is DVKVTQSSRYLVKRTGEKVFLECVQDMDHENMFWYRQDPGLGLRLIYFSYDVKMKEKGDIPEGYSVSREKKERFSLILESASTNQTSMYLCASSPHPGAWGETQYFGPGTRLLVL.

The genes are TRBV5-6 and TRBJ2-5; D is perhaps TRBD2 (5 bases). Germline V gene sequence: CDR1 SGHDT, CDR2 YYEEEE. This CDR3 spans 12 amino acids. V gave up 3 bases and J gave up 10 bases, with 13 bases separating them. The CDR3 DNA is TGTGCCAGCAGCTCCGGCCGGGGTGTCCAGTACTTC. Translation gives CASSSGRGVQYF.

The chain uses TRBV30 and TRBJ1-1; the D is unclear. Trimming took off 0 bases at V and 4 bases at J, with 12 bases between the two ends. This CDR3 is built from 14 residues. Germline V gene data show CDR1 as GTSNPN and CDR2 as SVGIG (reference sequence). CDR3 in amino acids: CAWSVPRRFTEAFF. The CDR3 nucleotides read TGTGCCTGGAGTGTACCCCGTCGGTTCACTGAAGCTTTCTTT.

V and J are TRBV4-2 and TRBJ1-6, with D possibly being TRBD1 (6 bases). Between the trimmed V and J ends, which lost 2 bases and 5 bases, there was a span of 19 bases. From germline, CDR1 is LGHNA and CDR2 YNFKEQ. CDR3 length: 18 residues. CDR3 amino acids: CASSQSRLVGQNNSPLHF. The CDR3 bases are TGTGCCAGCAGCCAAAGCCGACTGGTAGGACAGAATAATTCACCCCTCCACTTT.

The J gene is TRBJ2-6, the V gene TRBV6-4; D is unresolved. Trimming took off 3 bases at V and 2 bases at J, with 5 bases between the two ends. Germline values: CDR1 MRHNA, CDR2 SNTAGT. CDR3 length equals 14 residues. This CDR3 reads CASSESTGANVLTF. CDR3 coding DNA: TGTGCCAGCAGTGAGTCAACTGGGGCCAACGTCCTGACTTTC.

This chain joins TRBV19 and TRBJ2-7, with 9 bases that match TRBD1. The CDR3 length is 15 residues. The germline V gene encodes CDR1 LNHDA and CDR2 SQIVND (reference sequence). J gave up 7 bases and V 5 bases, and 12 bases lay outside the gene matches. The CDR3 DNA reads as TGTGCCAGTAGTCCCGGGGACAGGGCCGGGGAGGAGCAGTACTTC. This translates into CASSPGDRAGEEQYF.

The sample holds a few counts of this clone. The chain uses TRBV7-9 and TRBJ2-3; either TRBD1 or TRBD2 may fit D (5 bases each). In germline, CDR1 is SEHNR, CDR2 FQNEAQ (reference sequence). The CDR3 extends over 17 amino acids. V gave up 5 bases and J gave up 4 bases, with 22 bases separating them. The CDR3 reads CASSPPSGDRVSDTQYF. CDR3 DNA: TGTGCCAGCAGCCCCCCGTCTGGGGACCGGGTCTCAGATACGCAGTATTTT.

In its sample, this clone was seen a few times. The chain employs TRBV13 and TRBJ2-1, with 8 nucleotides matching TRBD1. V gave up 5 bases and J gave up 6 bases; unmatched junction bases: 3. The CDR3 runs 13 residues. The germline gives CDR1 PRHDT, CDR2 FYEKMQ (reference sequence). The CDR3 reads CASSPTGGNEQFF. In nucleotides, the CDR3 is TGTGCCAGCAGCCCTACAGGGGGCAATGAGCAGTTCTTC.

The rearrangement uses TRBV5-1 and TRBJ1-1; D gene unclear. V was pared by 0 bases and J by 1 base, with 7 bases between. The length of the CDR3 is 14 residues. Germline-derived CDR1 and CDR2 are SGHRS and YFSETQ. CDR3 in amino acids: CASSLVQENTEAFF. CDR3 in DNA: TGCGCCAGCAGCTTGGTTCAGGAGAACACTGAAGCTTTCTTT.

The chain is built from TRBV30 and TRBJ1-2; D unclear. The CDR3 runs 12 residues. Looked up from germline, CDR1 is GTSNPN and CDR2 is SVGIG (reference sequence). Trimming left V 2 bases short and J 8 bases short, with 12 bases between. The CDR3 DNA follows: TGTGCCTGGAGTCTGGGCTCTGGGGGCTACACCTTC. Encoded protein: CAWSLGSGGYTF.

The CDR3 sequence is CASTKAGGEYEQYF. CDR3 bases: TGTGCCAGTACCAAAGCGGGAGGGGAGTACGAGCAGTACTTC. The chain uses TRBV19 and TRBJ2-7, with 10 bases aligning to TRBD2. The CDR3 consists of 14 residues. Trimming took 7 bases from V and 4 from J; bases not matched to a gene: 7. CDR1 is LNHDA, CDR2 SQIVND, per germline (reference sequence).

V and J are TRBV5-1 and TRBJ1-2; 11 nucleotides align to TRBD1. The length of the CDR3 is 14 residues. Unmatched junction bases numbered 7, after V lost 4 bases and J lost 8 bases. CDR1 is SGHRS, CDR2 YFSETQ, per germline. This CDR3 reads CASSGEGQGEGYTF. The CDR3 nucleotides read TGCGCCAGCAGCGGCGAGGGACAGGGGGAAGGCTACACCTTC.

V is TRBV6-5 and J is TRBJ2-5, with D tentatively TRBD1 (5 bases). The germline gives CDR1 MNHEY, CDR2 SVGAGI. This CDR3 is 13 amino acids long. Trimming took off 6 bases at V and 6 bases at J, with 14 bases between the two ends. DNA of the CDR3: TGTGCCAGCAGCCAACAGGTCGGGCAGACCCAGTACTTC. This gives the protein CASSQQVGQTQYF.

V is TRBV7-6 and J is TRBJ2-5; either TRBD1 or TRBD2 may fit D (5 bases each). V was pared by 0 bases and J by 4 bases, with 9 bases between. CDR3 size: 14 residues. Germline assignment: CDR1 SGHVS and CDR2 FNYEAQ. The CDR3 is CASSLAPGRETQYF. CDR3 in DNA: TGTGCCAGCAGCTTAGCGCCAGGGAGAGAGACCCAGTACTTC.

V and J are TRBV9 and TRBJ2-5; D is undetermined. This CDR3 spans 16 amino acids. Germline V gene sequence: CDR1 SGDLS, CDR2 YYNGEE. V was pared by 0 bases and J by 2 bases, with 14 bases between. In DNA, the CDR3 is TGTGCCAGCAGCGTAGAGAAGGCTACTCCACAAGAGACCCAGTACTTC. It specifies CASSVEKATPQETQYF.

This clone was seen a few times. The CDR3 sequence is CASSPGQGLGNQPQHF. The CDR3 region has the DNA TGTGCCAGCAGCCCAGGACAGGGCTTGGGGAATCAGCCCCAGCATTTT. The V call is TRBV7-9, the J call TRBJ1-5, with 8 bases identical to TRBD1. With V trimmed by 5 bases and J by 4 bases, 10 bases remained unmatched. CDR1 is SEHNR and CDR2 is FQNEAQ in the germline V gene (reference sequence). The CDR3 runs to 16 residues.